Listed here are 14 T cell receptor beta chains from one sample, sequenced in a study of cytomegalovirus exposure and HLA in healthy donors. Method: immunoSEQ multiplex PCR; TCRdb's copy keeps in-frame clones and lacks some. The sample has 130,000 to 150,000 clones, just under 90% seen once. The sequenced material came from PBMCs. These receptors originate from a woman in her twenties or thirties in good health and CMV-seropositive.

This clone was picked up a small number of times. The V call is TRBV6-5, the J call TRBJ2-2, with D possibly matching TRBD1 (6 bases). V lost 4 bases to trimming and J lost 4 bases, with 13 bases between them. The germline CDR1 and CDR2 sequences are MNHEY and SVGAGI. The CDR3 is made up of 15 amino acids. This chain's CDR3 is CASSSAPGVTGELFF. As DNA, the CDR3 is TGTGCCAGCAGTTCGGCCCCAGGGGTCACCGGGGAGCTGTTTTTT.

The CDR3 DNA reads TGTGCCAGCAGCTTAAGCGCCCCCCAGGGTGAGCAGTTCTTC. Protein: CASSLSAPQGEQFF. The V gene is TRBV11-2, the J gene TRBJ2-1; D possibly corresponds to TRBD1 (5 bases). The CDR3 loop spans 14 amino acids. From germline, CDR1 is SGHAT and CDR2 FQNNGV. The V end was cut by 2 bases, the J end by 9 bases, with 14 bases between.

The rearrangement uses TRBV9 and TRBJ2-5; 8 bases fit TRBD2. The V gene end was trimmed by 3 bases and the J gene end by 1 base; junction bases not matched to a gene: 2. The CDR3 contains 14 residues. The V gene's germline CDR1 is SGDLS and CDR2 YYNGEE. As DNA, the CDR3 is TGTGCCAGCAGCGCTGGGACTAGCCAAGAGACCCAGTACTTC. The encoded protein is CASSAGTSQETQYF.

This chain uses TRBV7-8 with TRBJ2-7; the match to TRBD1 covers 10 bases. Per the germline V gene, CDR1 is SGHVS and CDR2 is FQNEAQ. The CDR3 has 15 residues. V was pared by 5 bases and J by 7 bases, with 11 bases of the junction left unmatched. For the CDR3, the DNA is TGTGCCAGCAGCACCCCGGGACAGGGGATGAGGGAGCAGTACTTC. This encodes CASSTPGQGMREQYF.

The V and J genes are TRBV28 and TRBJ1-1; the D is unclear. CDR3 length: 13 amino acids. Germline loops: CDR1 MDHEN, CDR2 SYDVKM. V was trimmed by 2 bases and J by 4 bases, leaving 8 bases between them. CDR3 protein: CASSLRTATEAFF. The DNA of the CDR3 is TGTGCCAGCAGTTTAAGAACAGCCACTGAAGCTTTCTTT.

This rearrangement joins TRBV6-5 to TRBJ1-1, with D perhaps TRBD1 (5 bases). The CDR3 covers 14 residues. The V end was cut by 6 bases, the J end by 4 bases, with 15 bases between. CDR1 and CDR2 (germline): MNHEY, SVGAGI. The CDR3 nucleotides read TGTGCCAGCAGACAAACCCAGGGTATCACTGAAGCTTTCTTT. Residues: CASRQTQGITEAFF.

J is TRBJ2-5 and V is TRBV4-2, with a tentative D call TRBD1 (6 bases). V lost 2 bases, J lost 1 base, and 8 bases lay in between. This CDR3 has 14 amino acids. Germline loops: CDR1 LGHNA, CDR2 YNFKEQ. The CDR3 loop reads CASSQSDSQETQYF. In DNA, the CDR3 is TGTGCCAGCAGCCAATCGGACAGCCAAGAGACCCAGTACTTC.

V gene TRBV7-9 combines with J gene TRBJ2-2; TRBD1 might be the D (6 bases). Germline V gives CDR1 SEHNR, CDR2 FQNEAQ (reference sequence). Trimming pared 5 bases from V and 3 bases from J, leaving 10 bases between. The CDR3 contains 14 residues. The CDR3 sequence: CASSLRQDTGELFF. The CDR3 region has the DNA TGTGCCAGCAGCCTTCGACAGGACACCGGGGAGCTGTTTTTT. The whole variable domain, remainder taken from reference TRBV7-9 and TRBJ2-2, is DTGVSQNPRHKITKRGQNVTFRCDPISEHNRLYWYRQTLGQGPEFLTYFQNEAQLEKSRLLSDRFSAERPKGSFSTLEIQRTEQGDSAMYLCASSLRQDTGELFFGEGSRLTVL.

CDR3 nucleotide sequence: TGTGCCAGCAGCCCAGGACTAGGACTCACAGATACGCAGTATTTT. Residues: CASSPGLGLTDTQYF. The J gene is TRBJ2-3, the V gene TRBV9; 7 positions match TRBD2. This CDR3 comprises 15 residues. The V gene end was trimmed by 4 bases and the J gene end by 2 bases; junction bases not matched to a gene: 7. Germline V gene lookup returns CDR1 SGDLS and CDR2 YYNGEE.

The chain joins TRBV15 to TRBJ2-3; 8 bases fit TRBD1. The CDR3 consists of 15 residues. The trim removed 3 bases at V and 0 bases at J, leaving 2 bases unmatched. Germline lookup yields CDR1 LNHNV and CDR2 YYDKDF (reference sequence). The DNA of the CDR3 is TGTGCCACCAGCAGGAGACAGGGGAGCACAGATACGCAGTATTTT. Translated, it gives CATSRRQGSTDTQYF.

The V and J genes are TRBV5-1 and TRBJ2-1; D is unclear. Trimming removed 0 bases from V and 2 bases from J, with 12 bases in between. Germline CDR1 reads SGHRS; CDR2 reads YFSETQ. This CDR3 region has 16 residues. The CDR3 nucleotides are TGCGCCAGCAGCTTGGTATCGACTTTGGCCTACAATGAGCAGTTCTTC. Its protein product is CASSLVSTLAYNEQFF.

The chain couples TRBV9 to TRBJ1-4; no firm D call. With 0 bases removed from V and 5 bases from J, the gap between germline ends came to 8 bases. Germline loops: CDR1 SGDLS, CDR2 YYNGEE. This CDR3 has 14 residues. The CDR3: CASSVAGTNEKLFF. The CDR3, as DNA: TGTGCCAGCAGCGTAGCGGGTACGAATGAAAAACTGTTTTTT. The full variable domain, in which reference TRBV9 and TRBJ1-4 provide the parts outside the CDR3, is DSGVTQTPKHLITATGQRVTLRCSPRSGDLSVYWYQQSLDQGLQFLIQYYNGEERAKGNILERFSAQQFPDLHSELNLSSLELGDSALYFCASSVAGTNEKLFFGSGTQLSVL.

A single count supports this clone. The chain's CDR3 is CASSDPGLAGQETQYF. Written as DNA, the CDR3 is TGCGCCAGCAGTGACCCGGGACTAGCGGGGCAAGAGACCCAGTACTTC. The chain couples TRBV10-1 to TRBJ2-5; 13 positions agree with TRBD2. J lost 2 bases, V lost 3 bases, and 3 bases had no gene match. Germline V gene sequence: CDR1 WNHNN, CDR2 SYGVQD (reference sequence). The CDR3 length is 16 residues.

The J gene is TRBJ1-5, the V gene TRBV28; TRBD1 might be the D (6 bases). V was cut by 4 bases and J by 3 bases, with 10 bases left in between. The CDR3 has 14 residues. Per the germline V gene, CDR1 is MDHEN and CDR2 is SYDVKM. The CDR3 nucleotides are TGTGCCAGCAGTTACCGGGGGGCCAATCAGCCCCAGCATTTT. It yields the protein CASSYRGANQPQHF.